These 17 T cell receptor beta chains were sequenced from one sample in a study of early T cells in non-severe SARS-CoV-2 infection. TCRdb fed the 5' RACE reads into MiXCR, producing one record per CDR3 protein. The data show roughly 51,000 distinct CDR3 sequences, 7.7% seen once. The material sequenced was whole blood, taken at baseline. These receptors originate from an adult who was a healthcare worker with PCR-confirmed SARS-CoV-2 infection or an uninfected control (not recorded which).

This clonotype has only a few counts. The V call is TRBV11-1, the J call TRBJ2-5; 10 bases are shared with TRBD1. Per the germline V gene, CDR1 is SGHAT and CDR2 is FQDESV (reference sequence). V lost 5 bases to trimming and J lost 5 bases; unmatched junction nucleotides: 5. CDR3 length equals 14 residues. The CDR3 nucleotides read TGTGCCAGCAGCAAAGACAGGGGGCACGAGACCCAGTACTTC. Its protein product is CASSKDRGHETQYF.

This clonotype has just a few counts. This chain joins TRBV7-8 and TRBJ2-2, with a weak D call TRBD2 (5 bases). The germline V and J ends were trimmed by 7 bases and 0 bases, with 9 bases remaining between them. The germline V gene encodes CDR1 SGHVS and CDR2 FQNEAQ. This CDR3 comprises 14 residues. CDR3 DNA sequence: TGTGCCAGCAATCGACTATCGAACACCGGGGAGCTGTTTTTT. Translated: CASNRLSNTGELFF.

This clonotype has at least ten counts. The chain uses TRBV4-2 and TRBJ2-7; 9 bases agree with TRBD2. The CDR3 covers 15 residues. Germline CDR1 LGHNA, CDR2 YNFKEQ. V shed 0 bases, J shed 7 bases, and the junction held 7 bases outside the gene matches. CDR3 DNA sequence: TGTGCCAGCAGCCAAGAAATAGCGGGAGCGTGGGAGCAGTACTTC. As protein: CASSQEIAGAWEQYF.

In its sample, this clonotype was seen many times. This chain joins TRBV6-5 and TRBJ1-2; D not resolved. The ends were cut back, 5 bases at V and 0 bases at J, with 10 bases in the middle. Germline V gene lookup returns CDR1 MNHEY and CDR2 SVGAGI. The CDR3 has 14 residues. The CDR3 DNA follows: TGTGCCAGCAGTGTGTCACTAGCTAACTATGGCTACACCTTC. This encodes CASSVSLANYGYTF.

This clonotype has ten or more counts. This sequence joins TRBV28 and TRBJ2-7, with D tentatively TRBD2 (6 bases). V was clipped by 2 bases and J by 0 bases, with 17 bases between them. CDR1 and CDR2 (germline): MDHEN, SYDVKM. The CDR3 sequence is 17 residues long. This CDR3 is CASSLLSGYESSYEQYF. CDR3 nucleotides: TGTGCCAGCAGTTTACTCAGCGGGTATGAAAGCTCCTACGAGCAGTACTTC.

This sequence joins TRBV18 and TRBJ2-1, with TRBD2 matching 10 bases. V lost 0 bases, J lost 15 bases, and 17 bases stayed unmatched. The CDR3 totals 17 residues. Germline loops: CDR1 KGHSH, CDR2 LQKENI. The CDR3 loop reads CASSPPLSPGTSVQPFF. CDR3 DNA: TGTGCCAGCTCACCACCCCTTTCCCCCGGGACTAGCGTTCAGCCGTTCTTC.

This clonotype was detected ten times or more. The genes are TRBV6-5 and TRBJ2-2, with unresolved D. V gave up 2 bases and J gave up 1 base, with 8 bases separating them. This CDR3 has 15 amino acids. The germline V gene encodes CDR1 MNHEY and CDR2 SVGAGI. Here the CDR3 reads CASSYRTVNTGELFF. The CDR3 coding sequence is TGTGCCAGCAGTTACAGGACGGTGAACACCGGGGAGCTGTTTTTT.

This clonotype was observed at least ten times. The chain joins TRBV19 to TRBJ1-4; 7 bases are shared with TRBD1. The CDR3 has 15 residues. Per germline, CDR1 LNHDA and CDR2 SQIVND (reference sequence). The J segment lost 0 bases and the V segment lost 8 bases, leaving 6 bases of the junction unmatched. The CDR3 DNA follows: TGTGCCAGTCGGGGACAGCCTACAACTAATGAAAAACTGTTTTTT. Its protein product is CASRGQPTTNEKLFF.

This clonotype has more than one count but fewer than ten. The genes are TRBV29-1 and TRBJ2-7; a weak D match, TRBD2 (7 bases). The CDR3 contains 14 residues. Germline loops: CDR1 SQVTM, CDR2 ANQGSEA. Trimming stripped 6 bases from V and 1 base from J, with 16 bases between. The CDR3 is CSVEDSGESYEQYF. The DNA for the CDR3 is TGCAGCGTAGAGGACAGCGGGGAATCCTACGAGCAGTACTTC.

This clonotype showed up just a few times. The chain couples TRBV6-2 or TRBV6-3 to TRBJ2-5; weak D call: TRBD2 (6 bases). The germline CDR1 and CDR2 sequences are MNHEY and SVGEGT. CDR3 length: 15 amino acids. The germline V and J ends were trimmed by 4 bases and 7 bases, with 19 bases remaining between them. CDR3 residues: CASSLPGTFKTTQYF. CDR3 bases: TGTGCCAGCAGTTTACCCGGGACTTTCAAGACGACCCAGTACTTC.

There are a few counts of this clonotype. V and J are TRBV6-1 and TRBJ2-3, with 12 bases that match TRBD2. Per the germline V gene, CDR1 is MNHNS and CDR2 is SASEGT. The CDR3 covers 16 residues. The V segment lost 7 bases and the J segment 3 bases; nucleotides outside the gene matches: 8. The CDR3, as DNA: TGTGCCAGCACTGTCCTAGCGGGAGGGCAGACAGATACGCAGTATTTT. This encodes CASTVLAGGQTDTQYF.

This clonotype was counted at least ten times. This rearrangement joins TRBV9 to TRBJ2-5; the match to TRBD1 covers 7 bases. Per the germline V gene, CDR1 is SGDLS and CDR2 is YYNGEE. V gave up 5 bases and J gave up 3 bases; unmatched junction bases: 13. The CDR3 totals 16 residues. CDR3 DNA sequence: TGTGCCAGCAGGTCGAAAGGAGACAGGGATAAAGAGACCCAGTACTTC. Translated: CASRSKGDRDKETQYF. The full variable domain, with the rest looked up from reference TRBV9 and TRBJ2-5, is DSGVTQTPKHLITATGQRVTLRCSPRSGDLSVYWYQQSLDQGLQFLIQYYNGEERAKGNILERFSAQQFPDLHSELNLSSLELGDSALYFCASRSKGDRDKETQYFGPGTRLLVL.

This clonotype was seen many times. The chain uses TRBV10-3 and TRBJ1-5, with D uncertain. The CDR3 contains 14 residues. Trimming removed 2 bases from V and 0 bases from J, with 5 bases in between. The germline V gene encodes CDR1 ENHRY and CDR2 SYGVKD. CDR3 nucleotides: TGTGCCATCAGTGAGAACGGTAGCAATCAGCCCCAGCATTTT. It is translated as CAISENGSNQPQHF.

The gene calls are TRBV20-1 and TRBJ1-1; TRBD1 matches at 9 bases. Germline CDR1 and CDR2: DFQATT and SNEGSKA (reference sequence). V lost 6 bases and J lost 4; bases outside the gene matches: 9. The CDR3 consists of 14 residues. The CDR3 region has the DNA TGCAGTGCCCGACAGGGGGGGTCGGGCACTGAAGCTTTCTTT. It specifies CSARQGGSGTEAFF.

CDR3 sequence reads: CASSHSDSPGANVLTF. CDR3 coding DNA: TGCGCCAGCAGTCATTCCGACAGCCCCGGGGCCAACGTCCTGACTTTC. The chain uses TRBV23-1 and TRBJ2-6, with D maybe TRBD1 (5 bases). TRBV23-1 is annotated as an ORF whose role is uncertain. The V and J ends lost 3 bases and 4 bases respectively, with 13 bases between them. The CDR3 runs 16 residues.

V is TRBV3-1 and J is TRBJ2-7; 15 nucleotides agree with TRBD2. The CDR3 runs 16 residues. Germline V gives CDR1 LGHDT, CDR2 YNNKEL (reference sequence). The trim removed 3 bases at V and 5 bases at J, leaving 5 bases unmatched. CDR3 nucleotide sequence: TGTGCCAGCAGCCAGACGGGACTAGCGGGAGGCAACGAGCAGTACTTC. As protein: CASSQTGLAGGNEQYF.

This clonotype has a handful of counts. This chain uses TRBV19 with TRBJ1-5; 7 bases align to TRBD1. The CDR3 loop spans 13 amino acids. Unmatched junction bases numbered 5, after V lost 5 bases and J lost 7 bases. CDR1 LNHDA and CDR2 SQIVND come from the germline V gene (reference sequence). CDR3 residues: CASSQGVRQPQHF. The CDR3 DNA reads TGTGCCAGTAGTCAGGGGGTCCGGCAGCCCCAGCATTTT.